What follows are 31 T cell receptor beta chains derived from one specimen sequenced in a study of CD8+ T cells in alopecia areata (dated by TCRdb to 2017 to 2018). The receptor library was made with the immunoSEQ multiplex PCR assay. For TCR sequencing, RNA was extracted from every sample and reverse transcribed into cDNA to serve as template. What TCRdb holds here is the immuneACCESS table cut down to in-frame rearrangements. Part of the clones is not present; checked against another copy, under half of the missing clones reflect an unresolved V gene, and the others are unexplained. The sample table contains some 190,000 clones; only one count was recorded for 51% of them. Around a tenth of the sample lies in the top ten. According to the study, the label for this sample's treatment or condition signals: oral pan-JAK inhibitor, 5-10 mg twice daily. Sequencing used CD8+ T cells sorted from blood, obtained at approximately week 52, from a patient treated with tofacitinib. Receptors originate from a human donor with alopecia areata.

This clone has just one count. The rearrangement links TRBV2 to TRBJ1-5; D gene unclear. Per germline, CDR1 SNHLY and CDR2 FYNNEI. The CDR3 runs 15 residues. V was cut by 0 bases and J by 6 bases, with 12 bases left in between. CDR3 in DNA: TGTGCCAGCAGTGAAGCGACGGGTAGGAGTCAGCCCCAGCATTTT. The encoded protein is CASSEATGRSQPQHF.

The chain carries TRBV30 and TRBJ2-1; no reliable D call. The germline CDR1 and CDR2 sequences are GTSNPN and SVGIG (reference sequence). The CDR3 spans 13 residues. V dropped 0 bases and J dropped 9 bases, with 12 bases sitting between them. The DNA of the CDR3 is TGTGCCTGGAGTGTGATTGCGATCGGTGAGCAGTTCTTC. This codes for CAWSVIAIGEQFF.

The rearrangement uses TRBV5-4 and TRBJ1-2; the D gene is possibly TRBD1 (5 bases). V lost 3 bases to trimming and J lost 4 bases, with 16 bases between them. The CDR3 covers 15 residues. CDR1 SGHNT and CDR2 YYREEE come from the germline V gene (reference sequence). The CDR3 nucleotides read TGTGCCAGCAGCTACGATTCTGGGGGTGCCTATGGCTACACCTTC. It codes for CASSYDSGGAYGYTF.

The chain has TRBV27 and TRBJ2-1, with 8 bases matching TRBD2. This CDR3 region has 15 residues. Per germline, CDR1 MNHEY and CDR2 SMNVEV (reference sequence). Unmatched junction bases numbered 6, after V lost 3 bases and J lost 5 bases. This CDR3 is CASSFLLAGHNEQFF. The DNA for the CDR3 is TGTGCCAGCAGTTTTCTCCTAGCGGGTCACAATGAGCAGTTCTTC.

The chain has TRBV2 and TRBJ1-2; D might be TRBD1 (6 bases). Germline V lookup: CDR1 SNHLY, CDR2 FYNNEI. This CDR3 has 12 amino acids. Trimming pared 6 bases from V and 5 bases from J, leaving 10 bases between. The CDR3 DNA reads TGTGCCAGCAGCAGGGGAGAATATGGCTACACCTTC. As protein: CASSRGEYGYTF.

The chain has TRBV2 and TRBJ2-2; 10 bases are shared with TRBD2. The CDR3 is made up of 15 amino acids. The trim removed 4 bases at V and 4 bases at J, leaving 3 bases unmatched. Germline V CDR1 and CDR2: SNHLY, FYNNEI. CDR3 nucleotide sequence: TGTGCCAGCAGTGCTAGCGGGGGCGGCACCGGGGAGCTGTTTTTT. This encodes CASSASGGGTGELFF. The full variable domain, rest sourced from reference TRBV2 and TRBJ2-2, is EPEVTQTPSHQVTQMGQEVILRCVPISNHLYFYWYRQILGQKVEFLVSFYNNEISEKSEIFDDQFSVERPDGSNFTLKIRSTKLEDSAMYFCASSASGGGTGELFFGEGSRLTVL.

This chain joins TRBV15 and TRBJ1-2; weak D call: TRBD1 (5 bases). V dropped 2 bases and J dropped 4 bases, with 17 bases sitting between them. CDR1 and CDR2 from the germline V gene are LNHNV and YYDKDF (reference sequence). CDR3 length: 16 residues. Here the CDR3 DNA reads TGTGCCACCAGCAGAACGGAGGCTGGCAGGGTCTATGGCTACACCTTC. Residues: CATSRTEAGRVYGYTF.

At least ten counts were recorded for this clone. The chain couples TRBV4-1 to TRBJ1-5; D is uncertain. CDR3 length: 15 amino acids. CDR1 and CDR2 from the germline V gene are MGHRA and YSYEKL. With 1 base removed from V and 4 bases from J, the gap between germline ends came to 11 bases. The CDR3 loop reads CASSQGLTENQPQHF. The CDR3 nucleotides are TGCGCCAGCAGCCAAGGCTTAACGGAGAATCAGCCCCAGCATTTT.

The chain couples TRBV25-1 to TRBJ1-1; D gene unclear. V was shortened by 1 base and J by 2 bases, with 8 bases between the two germline ends. The CDR3 totals 14 residues. CDR1 and CDR2 from the germline V gene are MGHDK and SYGVNS. Written as DNA, the CDR3 is TGTGCCAGCAGTGAATTAGTCGGTAACACTGAAGCTTTCTTT. Protein: CASSELVGNTEAFF.

The chain couples TRBV27 to TRBJ2-1; a weak D match, TRBD2 (5 bases). Trimming stripped 6 bases from V and 3 bases from J, with 12 bases between. Germline assignment: CDR1 MNHEY and CDR2 SMNVEV (reference sequence). The CDR3 totals 14 residues. The CDR3 sequence is CASRRAPGYNEQFF. The CDR3 nucleotides read TGTGCCAGCAGGCGGGCCCCGGGCTACAATGAGCAGTTCTTC.

The chain is built from TRBV30 and TRBJ2-5, with D possibly matching TRBD1 (6 bases). Per the germline V gene, CDR1 is GTSNPN and CDR2 is SVGIG (reference sequence). The length of the CDR3 is 13 residues. V gave up 1 base and J gave up 5 bases, with 11 bases separating them. The CDR3: CAWSGGRVETQYF. As DNA, the CDR3 is TGTGCCTGGAGTGGGGGGCGCGTTGAGACCCAGTACTTC.

CDR3 sequence reads: CASSGLGSSYEQYF. CDR3 bases: TGTGCCAGCAGTGGTCTGGGCAGCTCCTACGAGCAGTACTTC. This chain connects TRBV6-1 to TRBJ2-5; D is ambiguous. Matching the DNA end better, TRBJ2-7 makes the J call doubtful. The germline CDR1 and CDR2 sequences are MNHNS and SASEGT. CDR3 length equals 14 residues.

V is TRBV6-1 and J is TRBJ2-7; TRBD1 or TRBD2 may be the D gene (5 bases each). With 0 bases removed from V and 2 bases from J, the gap between germline ends came to 17 bases. CDR1 and CDR2 (germline): MNHNS, SASEGT. The CDR3 length is 17 residues. This CDR3 is CASSEAGVGQGPYEQYF. DNA of the CDR3: TGTGCCAGCAGTGAAGCGGGGGTGGGGCAGGGCCCCTACGAGCAGTACTTC.

Details on this clone: The sample carries other DNA sequences with the same CDR3. V is TRBV14 and J is TRBJ2-3, with 11 bases identical to TRBD1. Looked up from germline, CDR1 is SGHDN and CDR2 is FVKESK. Unmatched junction bases numbered 6, after V lost 4 bases and J lost 3 bases. The CDR3 is made up of 16 amino acids. The CDR3 here is CASSPRDRGWTDTQYF. The CDR3 nucleotides are TGTGCCAGCAGCCCCCGGGACAGGGGGTGGACAGATACGCAGTATTTT.

This chain links TRBV2 with TRBJ1-2; TRBD1 aligns across 9 bases. Germline V gene sequence: CDR1 SNHLY, CDR2 FYNNEI. CDR3 length equals 15 residues. The V gene end was trimmed by 4 bases and the J gene end by 3 bases; junction bases not matched to a gene: 6. CDR3 amino acids: CASSGDREEDYGYTF. In DNA form, the CDR3 reads TGTGCCAGCAGTGGGGACAGGGAGGAGGACTATGGCTACACCTTC.

This sequence joins TRBV4-1 and TRBJ1-1; possibly TRBD1 for D (5 bases). Trimming shortened V by 1 base and J by 11 bases, and 11 bases separated the two germline ends. The CDR3 consists of 12 residues. The germline V gene has CDR1 MGHRA and CDR2 YSYEKL. The CDR3 spells CASSQVRGAAFF. The CDR3 nucleotides are TGCGCCAGCAGCCAAGTACGAGGGGCGGCTTTCTTT.

The rearrangement links TRBV4-1 to TRBJ2-2; D is ambiguous. Looked up from germline, CDR1 is MGHRA and CDR2 is YSYEKL. The CDR3 extends over 15 amino acids. V lost 1 base, J lost 4 bases, and 10 bases lay in between. Here the CDR3 reads CASSQVPASTGELFF. The CDR3 DNA reads as TGCGCCAGCAGCCAAGTTCCCGCGAGCACCGGGGAGCTGTTTTTT.

This sequence joins TRBV7-9 and TRBJ2-1; the match to TRBD1 covers 7 bases. The junction had 7 bases not matched to a gene; V was cut back by 5 bases and J by 3 bases. The CDR3 consists of 15 residues. Germline V gene data show CDR1 as SEHNR and CDR2 as FQNEAQ (reference sequence). The CDR3 sequence: CASSPGTVFYNEQFF. CDR3 sequence (DNA): TGTGCCAGCAGCCCTGGGACAGTGTTCTACAATGAGCAGTTCTTC.

This CDR3 is CASSVSMTTYNSPLHF. As DNA, the CDR3 is TGCGCCAGCAGCGTCTCTATGACAACCTATAATTCACCCCTCCACTTT. The chain couples TRBV5-1 to TRBJ1-6; no definite D call. Germline V gives CDR1 SGHRS, CDR2 YFSETQ. The CDR3 loop spans 16 amino acids. The V end lost 4 bases, the J end lost 2 bases, and 13 bases lay between the germline ends.

This rearrangement joins TRBV27 to TRBJ2-5; 8 bases fit TRBD2. The CDR3 contains 13 residues. CDR1 is MNHEY and CDR2 is SMNVEV in the germline V gene (reference sequence). The ends lost 7 bases at V and 4 bases at J; junction bases unmatched: 5. CDR3 in DNA: TGTGCCAGCACAAAGGCGGGGGGAGAGACCCAGTACTTC. Translating gives CASTKAGGETQYF.

In this sample, this clone turned up a few times. This chain uses TRBV19 with TRBJ2-5, with TRBD1 as a possible D gene (5 bases). The CDR3 runs 16 residues. Germline V lookup: CDR1 LNHDA, CDR2 SQIVND (reference sequence). V gave up 1 base and J gave up 4 bases, with 16 bases separating them. The CDR3 protein is CASSIGQGISGETQYF. The CDR3 bases are TGTGCCAGTAGTATAGGGCAGGGAATCTCCGGAGAGACCCAGTACTTC.

This clone was counted only a few times. The chain employs TRBV18 and TRBJ1-4, with TRBD1 as a possible D gene (5 bases). The CDR3 spans 13 residues. Trimming left V 6 bases short and J 2 bases short, with 7 bases between. Germline loops: CDR1 KGHSH, CDR2 LQKENI. CDR3 coding DNA: TGTGCCAGCTCGCGGGGGACTAATGAAAAACTGTTTTTT. It is translated as CASSRGTNEKLFF.

The CDR3 DNA follows: TGTGCCAGCAGCCAAGATCAGTCAGAAGTTTACAATGAGCAGTTCTTC. Its protein is CASSQDQSEVYNEQFF. The V call is TRBV4-2, the J call TRBJ2-1; unclear D gene. The CDR3 sequence is 16 residues long. Germline lookup yields CDR1 LGHNA and CDR2 YNFKEQ. Trimming stripped 0 bases from V and 4 bases from J, with 13 bases between.

CDR3 nucleotides: TGCGCCAGCAGCCAAGCCAAGGAAGGCGATGATACGCAGTATTTT. Translated, it gives CASSQAKEGDDTQYF. The V gene is TRBV4-1, the J gene TRBJ2-3; D not resolved. In germline, CDR1 is MGHRA, CDR2 YSYEKL. CDR3 length: 15 residues. Between the trimmed V and J ends, which lost 1 base and 6 bases, there was a span of 14 bases.

This clone came up many times. Other DNA sequences in this sample translate to the same CDR3. The chain recombines TRBV29-1 with TRBJ1-1, with unresolved D. V lost 4 bases, J lost 4 bases, and 7 bases lay in between. CDR1 and CDR2 (germline): SQVTM, ANQGSEA. The CDR3 totals 11 residues. The CDR3 DNA reads as TGCAGCGTTGCTCCCTCCACTGAAGCTTTCTTT. The encoded protein is CSVAPSTEAFF.

CDR3 in DNA: TGTGCCAGCAGTGGCACGGGACAGGGAGGTCAGCCCCAGCATTTT. It is translated as CASSGTGQGGQPQHF. The chain carries TRBV6-1 and TRBJ1-5, with TRBD1 identical over 9 bases. V trimming: 4 bases; J trimming: 6 bases; junction bases outside the gene matches: 7. Germline CDR1 MNHNS, CDR2 SASEGT. This CDR3 comprises 15 residues.

J is TRBJ1-1 and V is TRBV5-4; D not resolved. V dropped 0 bases and J dropped 8 bases, with 17 bases sitting between them. Germline loops: CDR1 SGHNT, CDR2 YYREEE (reference sequence). CDR3 size: 15 residues. CDR3 sequence: CASSLDPEAPREAFF. DNA for the CDR3: TGTGCCAGCAGCTTGGACCCAGAGGCCCCTAGGGAAGCTTTCTTT.

The rearrangement uses TRBV4-2 and TRBJ1-5; D is possibly TRBD1 (6 bases). The length of the CDR3 is 14 residues. Deletions cut 0 bases from V and 4 bases from J, with 7 bases between. CDR1 is LGHNA and CDR2 is YNFKEQ in the germline V gene. CDR3 loop: CASSQEDRNQPQHF. CDR3 nucleotides: TGTGCCAGCAGCCAAGAGGACAGAAATCAGCCCCAGCATTTT.

The chain employs TRBV4-2 and TRBJ2-7; no clear D. CDR1 and CDR2 (germline): LGHNA, YNFKEQ. Trimming removed 5 bases from V and 7 bases from J, with 18 bases in between. The CDR3 extends over 14 amino acids. The CDR3: CASSESRPGREQYF. As DNA, the CDR3 is TGTGCCAGCAGCGAAAGCCGACCGGGTAGGGAGCAGTACTTC.

The chain links TRBV27 to TRBJ1-2; D is possibly TRBD1 (6 bases). Germline lookup yields CDR1 MNHEY and CDR2 SMNVEV (reference sequence). V was shortened by 6 bases and J by 8 bases, with 19 bases between the two germline ends. This CDR3 is built from 14 residues. CDR3 coding DNA: TGTGCCAGCAGACTCGGGCCGGGGGCGGAGGGCTACACCTTC. Its translation is CASRLGPGAEGYTF.

A single count supports this clone. J is TRBJ2-7 and V is TRBV5-6; 7 bases map to TRBD1. CDR3 length: 15 amino acids. Germline V gene sequence: CDR1 SGHDT, CDR2 YYEEEE. V was clipped by 4 bases and J by 3 bases; unmatched bases: 10. CDR3 region: CASSLGTVDYYEQYF. CDR3 sequence (DNA): TGTGCCAGCAGCCTCGGGACAGTGGATTACTACGAGCAGTACTTC.